This T cell receptor beta chain comes out of a study of blood T cell repertoires in COVID-19. About the study: Italy, Spain and the United States were the sources of the convalescent and acute COVID-19 samples.

Data came from immunoSEQ multiplex PCR; TCRdb stores just in-frame clones and leaves some out. The repertoire includes some 390,000 clones, roughly 89% of them detected once, and about 1.7% sits in the top ten. CDR3 length: 15 residues. CDR1 is LNHDA, CDR2 SQIVND, per germline (reference sequence). The trim removed 9 bases at V and 3 bases at J, leaving 7 bases unmatched. The sample taken for sequencing was PBMCs or T cells enriched from blood (not recorded which). This clonotype was obtained from a woman in her twenties or thirties who had recovered from COVID-19. V is TRBV19 and J is TRBJ1-6; TRBD1 agrees at 8 bases. Here the CDR3 reads CASTTGAFYNSPLHF. The CDR3, as DNA: TGTGCCAGCACGACAGGGGCCTTCTATAATTCACCCCTCCACTTT.